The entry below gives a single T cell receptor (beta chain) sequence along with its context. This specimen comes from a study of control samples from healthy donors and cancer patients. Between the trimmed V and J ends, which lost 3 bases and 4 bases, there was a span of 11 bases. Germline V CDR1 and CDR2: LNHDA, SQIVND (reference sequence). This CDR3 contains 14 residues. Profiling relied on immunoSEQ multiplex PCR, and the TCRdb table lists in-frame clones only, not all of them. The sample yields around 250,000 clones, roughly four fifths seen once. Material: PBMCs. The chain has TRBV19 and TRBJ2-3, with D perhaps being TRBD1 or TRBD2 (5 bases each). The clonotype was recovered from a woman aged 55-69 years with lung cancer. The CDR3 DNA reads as TGTGCCAGTAGTATCGTCGGGGCCCCAGATACGCAGTATTTT. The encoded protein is CASSIVGAPDTQYF.